This is a list of T cell receptor beta chains from one sample in a study of T-cell memory formation after mild COVID-19. MiXCR, run by TCRdb on the 5' RACE reads, gives a single entry per CDR3 protein. The top ten clones hold 22% of a sample with hundreds of thousands of distinct CDR3 sequences, around 13% of them seen once. Sequencing was performed on PBMCs or a T cell subset sorted from them (not recorded which). These TCRs come from a man younger than 30 who had mild COVID-19 (a few samples of this study predate the infection). Cell type and time point are not known. Each CDR3 is given with its conserved first and last residue. D genes are given only for firm matches. Only some rows state a clone size, as once, few, many or a class for expanded clones.

J | size | V | D | CDR3 | DNA
TRBJ2-5 | NA | TRBV6-2/TRBV6-3 | TRBD2 | CASSYGLAGGSGQETQYF | TGTGCCAGCAGTTACGGTCTAGCGGGGGGGAGTGGTCAAGAGACCCAGTACTTC
TRBJ2-2 | NA | TRBV27 | NA | CASSLGAGLNTGELFF | TGTGCCAGCAGTTTAGGGGCGGGGCTGAACACCGGGGAGCTGTTTTTT
TRBJ2-3 | few | TRBV27 | TRBD1 | CASVRDRGRGDTQYF | TGTGCCAGTGTACGGGACAGGGGGCGTGGGGATACGCAGTATTTT
TRBJ1-5 | NA | TRBV19 | NA | CASSIKKVNQPQHF | TGTGCCAGTAGTATTAAGAAGGTCAATCAGCCCCAGCATTTT
TRBJ2-3 | few | TRBV7-6 | NA | CASSLGLGEGTDTQYF | TGTGCCAGCAGCTTAGGTTTAGGGGAGGGCACAGATACGCAGTATTTT
TRBJ2-5 | many | TRBV7-2 | NA | CASSLDVRETQYF | TGTGCCAGCAGCTTAGACGTACGGGAGACCCAGTACTTC
TRBJ2-7 | NA | TRBV3-1 | TRBD1 | CASSHQTGANEQYF | TGTGCCAGCAGCCACCAGACAGGGGCGAACGAGCAGTACTTC
TRBJ2-7 | NA | TRBV27 | TRBD1 | CASRTRDRASYEQYF | TGTGCCAGCAGAACCCGGGACAGGGCTTCCTACGAGCAGTACTTC
TRBJ1-2 | few | TRBV9 | NA | CASSARGLGYTF | TGTGCCAGCAGCGCGAGGGGTCTTGGCTACACCTTC
TRBJ2-1 | few | TRBV18 | TRBD2 | CASSPPGLAEQFF | TGTGCCAGCTCACCCCCGGGACTAGCGGAGCAGTTCTTC
TRBJ2-6 | NA | TRBV6-6 | NA | CASTRTGSGANVLTF | TGTGCCAGCACCCGAACTGGCTCTGGGGCCAACGTCCTGACTTTC
TRBJ2-3 | once | TRBV6-5 | NA | CASRRGGRTDTQYF | TGTGCCAGCAGGAGGGGGGGGCGGACAGATACGCAGTATTTT
TRBJ1-4 | few | TRBV5-4 | NA | CASSFTGKDKLFF | TGTGCCAGCAGCTTTACAGGAAAGGATAAACTGTTTTTT
TRBJ2-3 | NA | TRBV6-6 | NA | CASSYQGGTDTQYF | TGTGCCAGCAGTTATCAAGGGGGAACAGATACGCAGTATTTT
TRBJ2-1 | few | TRBV20-1 | TRBD2 | CSASSVGSGGSPGREQFF | TGCAGTGCTAGTTCGGTGGGTAGCGGGGGCTCCCCCGGTCGGGAGCAGTTCTTC
TRBJ1-2 | NA | TRBV4-2 | NA | CASSQGQDNNYGYTF | TGTGCCAGCAGCCAAGGACAGGACAATAACTATGGCTACACCTTC
TRBJ2-2 | few | TRBV6-6 | NA | CAAATGSSGELFF | TGTGCCGCAGCTACGGGAAGCTCCGGGGAGCTGTTTTTT
TRBJ1-2 | few | TRBV27 | TRBD1 | CASRETGTGSGYTF | TGTGCCAGCAGAGAAACCGGGACAGGCTCTGGCTACACCTTC
TRBJ2-3 | NA | TRBV10-2 | TRBD2 | CASSDHTLAGGRADTQYF | TGCGCCAGCAGTGACCACACACTAGCGGGGGGGCGGGCAGATACGCAGTATTTT
TRBJ2-1 | few | TRBV7-2 | NA | CASSLEASRGGEQFF | TGTGCCAGCAGCTTAGAAGCGAGCAGGGGCGGTGAGCAGTTCTTC
TRBJ2-7 | NA | TRBV11-1 | TRBD2 | CASSRAASGTYEQYF | TGTGCCAGCAGCCGCGCGGCTAGCGGGACTTACGAGCAGTACTTC
TRBJ1-1 | few | TRBV5-1 | NA | CASSLGQWRDTEAFF | TGCGCCAGCAGCTTGGGGCAGTGGAGGGACACTGAAGCTTTCTTT
TRBJ1-2 | many | TRBV6-6 | TRBD1 | CASTLQGRGSYGYTF | TGTGCCAGCACTTTACAGGGGCGGGGGTCTTATGGCTACACCTTC
TRBJ1-6 | few | TRBV7-6 | NA | CASSLVAGIQNSPLHF | TGTGCCAGCAGCTTAGTTGCGGGAATTCAGAATTCACCCCTCCACTTT
TRBJ1-1 | few | TRBV14 | TRBD1 | CASSQNRGRTEAFF | TGTGCCAGCAGCCAAAACAGGGGCAGGACTGAAGCTTTCTTT
TRBJ2-3 | NA | TRBV5-4 | NA | CASRRSPGTDTQYF | TGTGCCAGCAGGCGTAGCCCTGGCACAGATACGCAGTATTTT
TRBJ2-6 | NA | TRBV7-6 | NA | CASSLVGGRSPGANVLTF | TGTGCCAGCAGCTTAGTCGGGGGGCGAAGCCCTGGGGCCAACGTCCTGACTTTC
TRBJ1-4 | few | TRBV7-2 | NA | CASSPGPLENEKLFF | TGTGCCAGCAGCCCTGGCCCCTTGGAGAATGAAAAACTGTTTTTT
TRBJ2-5 | many | TRBV5-1 | TRBD1 | CASSGRRQGGETQYF | TGCGCCAGCAGCGGACGACGACAGGGCGGGGAGACCCAGTACTTC
TRBJ2-7 | NA | TRBV4-1 | NA | CASSPSGADYEQYF | TGCGCCAGCAGTCCGTCCGGGGCCGACTACGAGCAGTACTTC
TRBJ1-1 | few | TRBV7-2 | NA | CASSLAGAGEEAFF | TGTGCCAGCAGCTTAGCGGGGGCAGGGGAAGAAGCTTTCTTT
TRBJ2-7 | few | TRBV27 | NA | CASSLEGDTYEQYF | TGTGCCAGCAGTTTGGAGGGGGATACCTACGAGCAGTACTTC
TRBJ2-1 | NA | TRBV6-6 | TRBD2 | CASINSGGALNEQFF | TGTGCCAGCATTAATAGCGGGGGGGCTCTGAATGAGCAGTTCTTC
TRBJ2-5 | few | TRBV5-1 | NA | CASSTSDREGETQYF | TGCGCCAGCAGCACGAGCGACAGGGAGGGAGAGACCCAGTACTTC
TRBJ2-1 | few | TRBV7-9 | NA | CASSYSAATPYNEQFF | TGTGCCAGCAGCTATTCGGCAGCAACCCCCTACAATGAGCAGTTCTTC
TRBJ1-1 | many | TRBV5-6 | TRBD1 | CASSQGDTEAFF | TGTGCCAGCAGCCAGGGGGACACTGAAGCTTTCTTT
TRBJ1-5 | NA | TRBV20-1 | NA | CSAREWQGSNQPQHF | TGCAGTGCTAGAGAATGGCAGGGAAGCAATCAGCCCCAGCATTTT
TRBJ2-3 | many | TRBV4-1 | TRBD1 | CASSQDKGQGVPDTQYF | TGCGCCAGCAGCCAAGATAAAGGACAGGGAGTACCAGATACGCAGTATTTT
TRBJ2-2 | many | TRBV19 | NA | CASSIGTGELFF | TGCGCCAGCAGCATAGGGACCGGTGAACTGTTTTTT
TRBJ2-3 | few | TRBV4-1 | NA | CASSQARDSDTQYF | TGCGCCAGCAGCCAAGCCCGGGACTCCGATACGCAGTATTTT
TRBJ2-3 | NA | TRBV29-1 | TRBD2 | CSVGVAGGSTDTQYF | TGCAGCGTTGGTGTTGCGGGGGGCAGCACAGATACGCAGTATTTT
TRBJ1-2 | NA | TRBV6-2/TRBV6-3 | TRBD1 | CASTPTTGGLNGYTF | TGTGCCAGCACCCCGACGACAGGGGGATTGAATGGCTACACCTTC
TRBJ2-1 | many | TRBV12-3/TRBV12-4 | TRBD1 | CASAHWDRAYNEQFF | TGTGCCAGCGCACATTGGGACAGGGCCTACAATGAGCAGTTCTTC
TRBJ2-1 | NA | TRBV2 | TRBD2 | CASSDGTSGYNEKFF | TGTGCCAGCAGTGATGGGACTAGCGGGTACAATGAGAAGTTCTTC
TRBJ1-5 | few | TRBV6-5 | NA | CASSRLGDQPQHF | TGTGCCAGCAGCCGACTCGGGGATCAGCCCCAGCATTTT
TRBJ1-1 | NA | TRBV29-1 | NA | CSVVQGLNGEAFF | TGCAGCGTTGTCCAGGGACTGAACGGAGAAGCTTTCTTT
TRBJ2-3 | NA | TRBV19 | TRBD2 | CASSRREGDTQYF | TGTGCCAGTAGTAGGAGGGAGGGAGATACGCAGTATTTT
TRBJ1-2 | NA | TRBV19 | TRBD1 | CASSQRGQDGYTF | TGTGCCAGTAGTCAGAGGGGGCAGGATGGCTACACCTTC
TRBJ1-2 | NA | TRBV24-1 | NA | CATSDTGIYGYTF | TGTGCCACCAGTGATACAGGGATCTACGGCTACACCTTC
TRBJ2-7 | NA | TRBV28 | NA | CASSLEGNSYEQYF | TGTGCCAGCAGCTTAGAGGGAAACTCCTACGAGCAGTACTTC
TRBJ1-1 | few | TRBV20-1 | NA | CSARDRTVAFF | TGCAGTGCTAGAGATCGAACAGTCGCTTTCTTT
TRBJ2-7 | NA | TRBV4-1 | TRBD2 | CASSLTSGGYYEQYF | TGCGCCAGCAGCCTAACTAGCGGGGGGTACTACGAGCAGTACTTC
TRBJ2-7 | few | TRBV29-1 | NA | CSGLVGSYEQYF | TGCAGCGGTTTGGTCGGCTCCTACGAGCAGTACTTC
TRBJ1-2 | few | TRBV5-1 | NA | CASSLGLGARGYTF | TGCGCCAGCAGCTTGGGTTTGGGGGCGCGTGGCTACACCTTC
TRBJ2-2 | few | TRBV12-3/TRBV12-4 | NA | CASSFYKAAGELFF | TGTGCCAGCAGTTTTTATAAGGCCGCTGGGGAGCTGTTTTTT